This T cell receptor beta chain was identified in a study of cytomegalovirus exposure and HLA in healthy donors. Study-wide results and caveats: In a later analysis, at a false discovery rate of 0.05, 15,000 to 20,000 TCR beta sequences matched HLA alleles. A later analysis reportedly found fewer N-insertions in an Asian-associated ancestry cluster than the approximately 700-donor mean.

In the case of this clone: What it binds is unknown.

Primers: 60 Vbeta forward and 13 Jbeta reverse. The table came from immunoSEQ multiplex PCR; TCRdb's copy has only in-frame clones and leaves some out. Among about 250,000 clones listed, roughly 80% were seen once. This TCR derives from a girl aged 2-10 years in good health and CMV-seronegative. Input material: PBMCs.

CDR3 amino acids: CASSWASGRKQFF. The CDR3 DNA is TGTGCCAGCAGTTGGGCTAGCGGACGTAAGCAGTTCTTC. The rearrangement links TRBV27 to TRBJ2-1; 7 bases line up with TRBD2. Germline-derived CDR1 and CDR2 are MNHEY and SMNVEV (reference sequence). This CDR3 spans 13 amino acids. After removal of 4 bases from V and 11 bases from J, the junction contained 8 bases not matched to a gene.